The 8 T cell receptor beta chains presented below share a single source sample, sequenced in a study of T cells expressing NK-cell markers. TCRdb re-analyzed the 5' RACE reads; it lists each CDR3 protein once, without DNA. Its table lists a few hundred thousand distinct CDR3 sequences. Specimen: blood T cells: a sorted CD56 or NKG2C T cell subset, CD4+ or CD8+ T cells, or bulk PBMC T cells (not recorded which). These receptors were taken from a man aged 18-75 years in good health.

The V and J genes are TRBV28 and TRBJ1-1; TCRdb's assignment of TRBD1 cannot be checked, as there is no DNA. In germline, CDR1 is MDHEN, CDR2 SYDVKM. This CDR3 comprises 16 residues. This CDR3 is CASSLPGVGVNTEAFF.

This chain joins TRBV5-1 and TRBJ2-6; the TCRdb call, TRBD2, lacks DNA for checking. Germline CDR1 and CDR2: SGHRS and YFSETQ. The CDR3 is made up of 19 amino acids. CDR3 sequence: CASSLLAGGPSSGANVLTF. Filled out from reference TRBV5-1 and TRBJ2-6, the complete variable domain reads KAGVTQTPRYLIKTRGQQVTLSCSPISGHRSVSWYQQTPGQGLQFLFEYFSETQRNKGNFPGRFSGRQFSNSRSEMNVSTLELGDSALYLCASSLLAGGPSSGANVLTFGAGSRLTVL.

V and J are TRBV20-1 and TRBJ2-5; with no DNA, the TCRdb D assignment of TRBD2 cannot be verified. Germline V lookup: CDR1 DFQATT, CDR2 SNEGSKA (reference sequence). CDR3 length: 15 amino acids. The CDR3 loop is CSARPPRGGRETQYF.

This chain uses TRBV5-1 with TRBJ2-2; the TCRdb D gene call, TRBD2, has no DNA to confirm it. The CDR3 runs to 16 residues. The germline gives CDR1 SGHRS, CDR2 YFSETQ. The CDR3 loop is CASNRGGTSNTGELFF.

The V call is TRBV9, the J call TRBJ2-3; TCRdb's D call, TRBD2, is unchecked because there is no DNA. This CDR3 spans 16 amino acids. Germline-derived CDR1 and CDR2 are SGDLS and YYNGEE. The CDR3 loop reads CASSVGGLSLRDTQYF.

The J gene is TRBJ1-5, the V gene TRBV2; TCRdb returns TRBD1, unconfirmable since there is no DNA. Per germline, CDR1 SNHLY and CDR2 FYNNEI. The CDR3 runs 15 residues. The CDR3 spells CASRRTGPTYQPQHF.

V gene TRBV6-2 or TRBV6-3 combines with J gene TRBJ1-5; the D gene TCRdb calls, TRBD1, cannot be checked with no DNA. Germline CDR1 reads MNHEY; CDR2 reads SVGEGT. The CDR3 consists of 15 residues. This chain's CDR3 is CASSGYTGVSQPQHF.

The V gene is TRBV7-7, the J gene TRBJ2-6; the D call from TCRdb, TRBD1, cannot be confirmed without DNA. The CDR3 consists of 18 residues. The V gene's germline CDR1 is SSHAT and CDR2 FNYEAQ (reference sequence). This CDR3 is CASSSRVSPTQGANVLTF.